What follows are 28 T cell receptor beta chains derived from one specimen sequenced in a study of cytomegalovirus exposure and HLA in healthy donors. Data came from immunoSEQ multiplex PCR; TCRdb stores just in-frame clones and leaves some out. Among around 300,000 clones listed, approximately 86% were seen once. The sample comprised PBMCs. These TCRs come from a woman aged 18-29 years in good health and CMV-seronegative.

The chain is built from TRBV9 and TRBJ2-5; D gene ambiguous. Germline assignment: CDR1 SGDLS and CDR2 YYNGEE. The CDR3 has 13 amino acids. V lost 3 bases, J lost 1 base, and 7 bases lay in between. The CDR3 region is CASSAPSQETQYF. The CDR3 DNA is TGTGCCAGCAGCGCCCCATCCCAAGAGACCCAGTACTTC.

CDR3 region: CASSQPGLADYEQYF. In nucleotides, the CDR3 is TGTGCCAGCAGCCAACCGGGACTAGCAGATTACGAGCAGTACTTC. V and J are TRBV7-2 and TRBJ2-7; the match to TRBD2 covers 9 bases. The V gene's germline CDR1 is SGHTA and CDR2 FQGNSA. J lost 4 bases, V lost 5 bases, and 9 bases had no gene match. This CDR3 has 15 amino acids.

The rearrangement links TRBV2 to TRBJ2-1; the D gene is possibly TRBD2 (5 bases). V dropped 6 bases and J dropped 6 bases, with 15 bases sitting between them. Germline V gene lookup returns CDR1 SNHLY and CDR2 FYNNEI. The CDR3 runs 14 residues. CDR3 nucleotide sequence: TGTGCCAGCAGCGGGGTATATCCAGGCAATGAGCAGTTCTTC. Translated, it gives CASSGVYPGNEQFF.

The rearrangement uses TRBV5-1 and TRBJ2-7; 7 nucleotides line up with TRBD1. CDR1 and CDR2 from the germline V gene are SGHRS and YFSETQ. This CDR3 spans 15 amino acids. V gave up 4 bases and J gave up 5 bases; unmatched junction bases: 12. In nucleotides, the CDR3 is TGCGCCAGCAGCCCACAGGGGCCCCTGGGGGACGAGCAGTACTTC. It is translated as CASSPQGPLGDEQYF. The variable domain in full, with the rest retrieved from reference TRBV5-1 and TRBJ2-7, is KAGVTQTPRYLIKTRGQQVTLSCSPISGHRSVSWYQQTPGQGLQFLFEYFSETQRNKGNFPGRFSGRQFSNSRSEMNVSTLELGDSALYLCASSPQGPLGDEQYFGPGTRLTVT.

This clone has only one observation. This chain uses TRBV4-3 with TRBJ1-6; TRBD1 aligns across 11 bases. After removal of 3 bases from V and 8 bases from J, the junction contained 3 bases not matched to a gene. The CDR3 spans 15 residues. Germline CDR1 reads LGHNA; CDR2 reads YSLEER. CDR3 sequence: CASSHGQGAYSPLHF. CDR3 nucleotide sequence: TGCGCCAGCAGCCATGGACAGGGGGCGTATTCACCCCTCCACTTT.

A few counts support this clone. CDR3 sequence (DNA): TGTGCCAGTGGGGACAGCGATTGGTATGGCTACACCTTC. Translation: CASGDSDWYGYTF. This chain links TRBV6-5 with TRBJ1-2, with 7 bases aligning to TRBD1. This CDR3 is 13 amino acids long. The V and J ends lost 9 bases and 5 bases, in that order; junction bases with no gene match: 9. The germline V gene encodes CDR1 MNHEY and CDR2 SVGAGI.

DNA for the CDR3: TGTGCCAGCAGCCGCACAGGGGGAGGAAAACTGTTTTTT. It is translated as CASSRTGGGKLFF. The chain joins TRBV27 to TRBJ1-4; 8 nucleotides line up with TRBD1. V lost 6 bases to trimming and J lost 10 bases; unmatched junction nucleotides: 7. Looked up from germline, CDR1 is MNHEY and CDR2 is SMNVEV (reference sequence). This CDR3 has 13 residues.

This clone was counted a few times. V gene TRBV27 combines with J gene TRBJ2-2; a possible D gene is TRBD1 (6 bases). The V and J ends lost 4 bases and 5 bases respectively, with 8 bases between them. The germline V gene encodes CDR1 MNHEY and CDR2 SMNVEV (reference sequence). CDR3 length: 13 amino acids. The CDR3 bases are TGTGCCAGCAGTTCAACAGGGACCGGGGAGCTGTTTTTT. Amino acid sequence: CASSSTGTGELFF.

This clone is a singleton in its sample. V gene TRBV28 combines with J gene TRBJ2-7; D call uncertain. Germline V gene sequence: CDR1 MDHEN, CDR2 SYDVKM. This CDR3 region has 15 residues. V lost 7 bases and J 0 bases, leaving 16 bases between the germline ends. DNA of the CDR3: TGTGCCAGCACCCCAGGCCCCTCCTTCTCCTACGAGCAGTACTTC. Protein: CASTPGPSFSYEQYF.

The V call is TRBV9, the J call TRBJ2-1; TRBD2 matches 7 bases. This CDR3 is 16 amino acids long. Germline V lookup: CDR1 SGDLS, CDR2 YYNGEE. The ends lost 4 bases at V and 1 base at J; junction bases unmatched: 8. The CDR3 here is CASSPSGAGSYNEQFF. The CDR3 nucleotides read TGTGCCAGCAGCCCGAGCGGGGCGGGATCCTACAATGAGCAGTTCTTC.

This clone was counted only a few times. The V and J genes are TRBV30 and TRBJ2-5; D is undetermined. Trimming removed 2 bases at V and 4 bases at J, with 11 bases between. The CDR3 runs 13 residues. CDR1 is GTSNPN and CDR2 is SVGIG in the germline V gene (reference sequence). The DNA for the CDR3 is TGTGCCTGGAGTTTTAGCTCTCGAGAGACCCAGTACTTC. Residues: CAWSFSSRETQYF. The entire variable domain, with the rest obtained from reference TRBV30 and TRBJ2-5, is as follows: SQTIHQWPATLVQPVGSPLSLECTVEGTSNPNLYWYRQAAGRGLQLLFYSVGIGQISSEVPQNLSASRPQDRQFILSSKKLLLSDSGFYLCAWSFSSRETQYFGPGTRLLVL.

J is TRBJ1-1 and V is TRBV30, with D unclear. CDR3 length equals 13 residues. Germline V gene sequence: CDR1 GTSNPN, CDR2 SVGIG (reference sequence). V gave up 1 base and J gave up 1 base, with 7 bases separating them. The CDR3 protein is CAWSEQRNTEAFF. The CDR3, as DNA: TGTGCCTGGAGTGAACAGAGGAACACTGAAGCTTTCTTT.

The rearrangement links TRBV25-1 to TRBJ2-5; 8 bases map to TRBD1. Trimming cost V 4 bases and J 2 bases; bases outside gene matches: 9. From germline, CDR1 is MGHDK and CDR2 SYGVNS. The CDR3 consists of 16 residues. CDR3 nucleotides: TGTGCCAGCAGTGTCCTGACAGGGGTACAGCAAGAGACCCAGTACTTC. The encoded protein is CASSVLTGVQQETQYF.

This CDR3 is CASSLEGSTGTEAFF. The CDR3 DNA follows: TGTGCCAGCAGTTTGGAGGGATCCACGGGTACTGAAGCTTTCTTT. The chain employs TRBV27 and TRBJ1-1; D unclear. Per germline, CDR1 MNHEY and CDR2 SMNVEV (reference sequence). CDR3 size: 15 residues. The V gene lost 3 bases and the J gene lost 5 bases, with 16 bases spanning the gap.

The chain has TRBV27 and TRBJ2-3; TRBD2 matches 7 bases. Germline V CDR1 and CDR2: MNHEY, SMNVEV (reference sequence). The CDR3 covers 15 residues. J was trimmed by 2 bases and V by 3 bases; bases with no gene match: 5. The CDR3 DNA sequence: TGTGCCAGCAGTTTTCGACTAGCACACACAGATACGCAGTATTTT. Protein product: CASSFRLAHTDTQYF.

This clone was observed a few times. The CDR3 loop reads CASSLGQPNTEAFF. CDR3 nucleotide sequence: TGCGCCAGCAGCTTGGGACAGCCGAACACTGAAGCTTTCTTT. This chain joins TRBV5-1 and TRBJ1-1; tentative D call: TRBD1 (5 bases). The CDR3 is 14 amino acids. V was pared by 0 bases and J by 1 base, with 7 bases between. Germline V lookup: CDR1 SGHRS, CDR2 YFSETQ.

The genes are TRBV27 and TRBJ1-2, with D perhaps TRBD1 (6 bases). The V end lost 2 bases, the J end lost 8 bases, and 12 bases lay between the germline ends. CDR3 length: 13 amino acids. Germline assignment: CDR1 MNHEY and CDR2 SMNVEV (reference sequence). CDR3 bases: TGTGCCAGCAGTTTAACCCCGGGGGGCGGCTACACCTTC. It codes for CASSLTPGGGYTF.

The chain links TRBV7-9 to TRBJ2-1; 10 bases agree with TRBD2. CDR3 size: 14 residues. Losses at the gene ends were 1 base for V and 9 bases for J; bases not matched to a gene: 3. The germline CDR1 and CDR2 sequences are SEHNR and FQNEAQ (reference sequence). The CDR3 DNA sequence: TGTGCCAGCAGCTTAGATATAGCGGGAGGTGAGCAGTTCTTC. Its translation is CASSLDIAGGEQFF.

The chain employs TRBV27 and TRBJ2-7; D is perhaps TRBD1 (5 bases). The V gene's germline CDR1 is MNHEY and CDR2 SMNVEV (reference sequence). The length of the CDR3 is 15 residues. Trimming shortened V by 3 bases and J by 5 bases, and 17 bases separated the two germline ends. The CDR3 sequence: CASSFPGPGLNEQYF. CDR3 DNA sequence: TGTGCCAGCAGTTTTCCCGGACCAGGGCTAAACGAGCAGTACTTC.

CDR3 in DNA: TGTGCCATCGCCGGGGGGGGCATGGAGACCCAGTACTTC. It specifies CAIAGGGMETQYF. The rearrangement links TRBV10-3 to TRBJ2-5, with TRBD2 identical over 8 bases. V gave up 8 bases and J gave up 5 bases; unmatched junction bases: 7. Germline CDR1 is ENHRY and CDR2 is SYGVKD. CDR3 length equals 13 residues.

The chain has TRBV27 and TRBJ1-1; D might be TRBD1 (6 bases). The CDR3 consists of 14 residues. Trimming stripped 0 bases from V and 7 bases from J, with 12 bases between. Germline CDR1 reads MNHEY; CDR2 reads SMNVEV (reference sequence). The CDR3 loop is CASSLSPGDGEAFF. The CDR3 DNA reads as TGTGCCAGCAGTTTATCCCCAGGGGACGGTGAAGCTTTCTTT.

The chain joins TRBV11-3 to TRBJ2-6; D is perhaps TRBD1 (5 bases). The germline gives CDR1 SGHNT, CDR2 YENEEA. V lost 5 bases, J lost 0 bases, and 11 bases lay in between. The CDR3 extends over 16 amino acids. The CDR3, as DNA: TGTGCCAGCAGCCAACAGACAGTCTCTGGGGCCAACGTCCTGACTTTC. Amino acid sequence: CASSQQTVSGANVLTF.

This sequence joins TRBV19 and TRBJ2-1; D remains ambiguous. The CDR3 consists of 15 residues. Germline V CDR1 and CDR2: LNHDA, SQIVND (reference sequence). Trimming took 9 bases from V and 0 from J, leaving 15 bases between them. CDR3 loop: CASTAGPNSYNEQFF. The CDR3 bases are TGTGCCAGCACGGCAGGCCCCAACTCCTACAATGAGCAGTTCTTC.

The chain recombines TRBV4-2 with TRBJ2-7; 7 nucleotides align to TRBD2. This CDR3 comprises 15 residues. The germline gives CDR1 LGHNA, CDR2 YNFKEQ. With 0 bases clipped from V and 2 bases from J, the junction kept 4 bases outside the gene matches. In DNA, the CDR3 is TGTGCCAGCAGCCAAGATCGGGGGGAAACCTACGAGCAGTACTTC. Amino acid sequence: CASSQDRGETYEQYF.

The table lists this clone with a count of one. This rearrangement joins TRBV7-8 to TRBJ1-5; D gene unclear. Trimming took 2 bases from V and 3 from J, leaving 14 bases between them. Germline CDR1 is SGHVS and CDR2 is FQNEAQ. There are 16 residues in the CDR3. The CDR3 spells CASSLSFSGHNQPQHF. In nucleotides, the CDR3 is TGTGCCAGCAGCTTATCGTTTTCCGGTCACAATCAGCCCCAGCATTTT. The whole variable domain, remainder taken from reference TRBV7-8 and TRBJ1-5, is GAGVSQSPRYKVAKRGQDVALRCDPISGHVSLFWYQQALGQGPEFLTYFQNEAQLDKSGLPSDRFFAERPEGSVSTLKIQRTQQEDSAVYLCASSLSFSGHNQPQHFGDGTRLSIL.

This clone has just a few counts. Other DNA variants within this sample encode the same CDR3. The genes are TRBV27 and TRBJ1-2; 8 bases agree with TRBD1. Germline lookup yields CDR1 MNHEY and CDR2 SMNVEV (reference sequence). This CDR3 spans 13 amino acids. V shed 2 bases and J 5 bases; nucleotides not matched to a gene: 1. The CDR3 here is CASSLRQGYGYTF. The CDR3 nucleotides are TGTGCCAGCAGTTTACGACAGGGGTATGGCTACACCTTC.

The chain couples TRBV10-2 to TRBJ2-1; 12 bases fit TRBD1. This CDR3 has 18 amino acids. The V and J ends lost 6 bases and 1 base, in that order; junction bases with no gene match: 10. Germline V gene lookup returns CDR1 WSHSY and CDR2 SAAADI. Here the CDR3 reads CASSPGTGGPLSYNEQFF. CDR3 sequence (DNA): TGCGCCAGCAGCCCCGGGACAGGGGGCCCTTTGTCCTACAATGAGCAGTTCTTC.

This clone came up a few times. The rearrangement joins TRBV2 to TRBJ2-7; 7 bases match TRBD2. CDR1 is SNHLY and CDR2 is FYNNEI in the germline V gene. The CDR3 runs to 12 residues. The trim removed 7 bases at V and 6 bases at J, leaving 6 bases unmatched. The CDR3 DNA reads TGTGCCAGCATGGGGGGAGGGTCCGAGCAGTACTTC. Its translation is CASMGGGSEQYF.